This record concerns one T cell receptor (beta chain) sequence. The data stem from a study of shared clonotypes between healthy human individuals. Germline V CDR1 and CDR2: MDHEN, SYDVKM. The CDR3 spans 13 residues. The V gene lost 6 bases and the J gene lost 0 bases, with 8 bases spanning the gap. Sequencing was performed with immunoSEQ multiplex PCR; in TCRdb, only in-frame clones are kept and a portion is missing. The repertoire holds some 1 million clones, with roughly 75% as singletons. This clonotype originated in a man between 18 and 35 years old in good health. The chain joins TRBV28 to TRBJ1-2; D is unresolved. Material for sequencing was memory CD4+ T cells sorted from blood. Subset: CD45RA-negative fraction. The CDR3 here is CASREETNYGYTF. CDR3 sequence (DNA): TGTGCCAGCAGGGAGGAGACTAACTATGGCTACACCTTC.